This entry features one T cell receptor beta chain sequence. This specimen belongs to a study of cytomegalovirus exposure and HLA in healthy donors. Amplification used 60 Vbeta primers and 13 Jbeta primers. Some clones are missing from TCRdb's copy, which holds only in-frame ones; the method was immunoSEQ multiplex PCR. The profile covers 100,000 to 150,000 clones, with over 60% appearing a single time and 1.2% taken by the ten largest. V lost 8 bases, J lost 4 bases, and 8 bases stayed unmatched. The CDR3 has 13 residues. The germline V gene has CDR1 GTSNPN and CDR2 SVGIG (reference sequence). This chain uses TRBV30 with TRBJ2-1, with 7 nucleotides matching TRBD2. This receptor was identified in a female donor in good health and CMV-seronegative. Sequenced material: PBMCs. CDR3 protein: CARSGGAYNEQFF. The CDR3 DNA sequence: TGTGCCCGGTCGGGGGGAGCTTACAATGAGCAGTTCTTC.